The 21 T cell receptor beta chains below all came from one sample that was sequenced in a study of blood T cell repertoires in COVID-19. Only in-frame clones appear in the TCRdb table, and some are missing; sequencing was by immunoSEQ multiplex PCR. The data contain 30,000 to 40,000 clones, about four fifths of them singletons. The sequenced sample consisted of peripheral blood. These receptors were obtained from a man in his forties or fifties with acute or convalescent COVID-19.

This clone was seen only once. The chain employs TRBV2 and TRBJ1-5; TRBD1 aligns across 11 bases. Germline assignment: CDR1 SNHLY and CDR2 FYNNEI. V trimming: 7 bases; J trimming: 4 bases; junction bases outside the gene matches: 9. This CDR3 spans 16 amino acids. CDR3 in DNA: TGTGCCAGCAACTGGGGGACAGGGGGGATGAATCAGCCCCAGCATTTT. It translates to CASNWGTGGMNQPQHF.

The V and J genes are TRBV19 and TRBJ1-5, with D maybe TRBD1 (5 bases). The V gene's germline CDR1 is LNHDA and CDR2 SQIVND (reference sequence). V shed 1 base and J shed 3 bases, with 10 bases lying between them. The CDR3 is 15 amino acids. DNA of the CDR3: TGTGCCAGTAGTATAGGTCGGGACTTCAATCAGCCCCAGCATTTT. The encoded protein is CASSIGRDFNQPQHF.

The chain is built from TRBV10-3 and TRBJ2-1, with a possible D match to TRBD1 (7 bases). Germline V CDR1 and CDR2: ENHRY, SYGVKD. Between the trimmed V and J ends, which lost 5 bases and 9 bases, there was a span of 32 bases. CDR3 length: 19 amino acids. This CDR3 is CAISKAPRGQRAISGEQFF. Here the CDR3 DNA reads TGTGCCATCAGTAAGGCCCCCAGGGGACAGCGGGCGATATCGGGTGAGCAGTTCTTC.

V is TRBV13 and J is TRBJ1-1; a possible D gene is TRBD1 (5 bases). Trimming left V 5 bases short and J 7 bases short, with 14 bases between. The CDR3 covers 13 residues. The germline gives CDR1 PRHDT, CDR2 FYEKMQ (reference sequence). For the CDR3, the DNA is TGTGCCAGCAGCAATAGAAGACAGCATGAAGCTTTCTTT. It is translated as CASSNRRQHEAFF.

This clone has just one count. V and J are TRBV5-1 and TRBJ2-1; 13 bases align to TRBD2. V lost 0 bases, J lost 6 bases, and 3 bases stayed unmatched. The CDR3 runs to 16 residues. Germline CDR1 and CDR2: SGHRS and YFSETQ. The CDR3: CASSLEGLAGFNEQFF. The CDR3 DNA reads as TGCGCCAGCAGCTTGGAGGGACTAGCGGGATTCAATGAGCAGTTCTTC.

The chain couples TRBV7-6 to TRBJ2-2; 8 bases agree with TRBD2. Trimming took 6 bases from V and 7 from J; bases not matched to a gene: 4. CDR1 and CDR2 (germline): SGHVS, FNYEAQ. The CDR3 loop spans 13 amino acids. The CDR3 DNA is TGTGCCAGCAGAGGGACTAGTGGCGGGGAGCTGTTTTTT. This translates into CASRGTSGGELFF.

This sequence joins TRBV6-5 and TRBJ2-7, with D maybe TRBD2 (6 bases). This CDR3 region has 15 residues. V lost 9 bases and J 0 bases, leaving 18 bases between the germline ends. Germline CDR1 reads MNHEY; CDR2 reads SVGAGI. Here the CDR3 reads CASGRPSTISYEQYF. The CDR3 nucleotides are TGTGCCAGTGGGAGGCCTAGCACCATCTCCTACGAGCAGTACTTC.

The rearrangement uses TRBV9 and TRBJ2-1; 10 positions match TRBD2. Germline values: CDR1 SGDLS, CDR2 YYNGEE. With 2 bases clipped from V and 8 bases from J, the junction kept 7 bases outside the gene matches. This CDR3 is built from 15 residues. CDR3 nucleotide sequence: TGTGCCAGCAGCGTCGCTAGCGGGAGAAGCTATGAGCAGTTCTTC. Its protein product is CASSVASGRSYEQFF.

The CDR3 DNA reads as TGTGCCAGCAGCAGTACAGTGGCTGGCTACACCTTC. Amino acids: CASSSTVAGYTF. The chain uses TRBV3-1 (or the pseudogene TRBV3-2) and TRBJ1-2, with no clear D. Trimming shortened V by 5 bases and J by 7 bases, and 11 bases separated the two germline ends. Germline CDR1 and CDR2: LGHDT and YNNKEL (reference sequence). This CDR3 comprises 12 residues.

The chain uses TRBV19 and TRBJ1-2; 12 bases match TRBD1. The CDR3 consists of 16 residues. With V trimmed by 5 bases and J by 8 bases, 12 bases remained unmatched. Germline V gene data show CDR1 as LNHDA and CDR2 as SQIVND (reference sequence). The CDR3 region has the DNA TGTGCCAGTAGTCCCCCGGGACAGGGGGCTGGCGGAGGCTACACCTTC. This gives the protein CASSPPGQGAGGGYTF. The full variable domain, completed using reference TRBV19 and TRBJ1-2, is DGGITQSPKYLFRKEGQNVTLSCEQNLNHDAMYWYRQDPGQGLRLIYYSQIVNDFQKGDIAEGYSVSREKKESFPLTVTSAQKNPTAFYLCASSPPGQGAGGGYTFGSGTRLTVV.

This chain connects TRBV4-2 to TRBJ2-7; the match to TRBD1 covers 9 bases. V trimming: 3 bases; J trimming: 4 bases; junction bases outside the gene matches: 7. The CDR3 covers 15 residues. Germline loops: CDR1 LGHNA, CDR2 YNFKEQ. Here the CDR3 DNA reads TGTGCCAGCAGCCACAGGACAGGGGATGTTTACGAGCAGTACTTC. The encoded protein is CASSHRTGDVYEQYF.

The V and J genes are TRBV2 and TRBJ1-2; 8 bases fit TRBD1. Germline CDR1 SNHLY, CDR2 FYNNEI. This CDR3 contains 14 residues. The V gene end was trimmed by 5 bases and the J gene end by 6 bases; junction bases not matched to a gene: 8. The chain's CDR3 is CASSLVEQGDGYTF. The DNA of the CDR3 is TGTGCCAGCAGTCTGGTTGAACAGGGGGATGGCTACACCTTC.

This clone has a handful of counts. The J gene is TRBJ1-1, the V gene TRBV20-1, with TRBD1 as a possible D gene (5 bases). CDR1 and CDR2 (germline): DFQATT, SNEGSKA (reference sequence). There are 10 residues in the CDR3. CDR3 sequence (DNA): TGCAGGGGGGGGAACACTGAAGCTTTCTTT. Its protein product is CRGGNTEAFF.

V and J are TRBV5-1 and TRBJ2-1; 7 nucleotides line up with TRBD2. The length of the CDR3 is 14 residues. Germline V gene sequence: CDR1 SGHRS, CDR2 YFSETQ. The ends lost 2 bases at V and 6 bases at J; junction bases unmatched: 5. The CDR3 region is CASSFYGGGNEQFF. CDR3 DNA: TGCGCCAGCAGCTTCTATGGCGGGGGCAATGAGCAGTTCTTC.

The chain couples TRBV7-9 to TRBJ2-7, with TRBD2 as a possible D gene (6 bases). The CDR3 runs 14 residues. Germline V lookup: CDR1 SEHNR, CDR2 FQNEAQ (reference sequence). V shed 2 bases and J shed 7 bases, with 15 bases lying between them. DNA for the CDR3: TGTGCCAGCAGCTTACACGGGCCGGGGACTGAGCAGTACTTC. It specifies CASSLHGPGTEQYF. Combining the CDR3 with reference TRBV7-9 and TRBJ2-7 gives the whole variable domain DTGVSQNPRHKITKRGQNVTFRCDPISEHNRLYWYRQTLGQGPEFLTYFQNEAQLEKSRLLSDRFSAERPKGSFSTLEIQRTEQGDSAMYLCASSLHGPGTEQYFGPGTRLTVT.

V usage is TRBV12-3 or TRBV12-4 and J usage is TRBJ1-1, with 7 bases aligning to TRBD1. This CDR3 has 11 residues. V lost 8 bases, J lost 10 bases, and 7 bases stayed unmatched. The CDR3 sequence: CASGQGVGAFF. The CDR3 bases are TGTGCCAGCGGTCAGGGGGTAGGAGCTTTCTTT.

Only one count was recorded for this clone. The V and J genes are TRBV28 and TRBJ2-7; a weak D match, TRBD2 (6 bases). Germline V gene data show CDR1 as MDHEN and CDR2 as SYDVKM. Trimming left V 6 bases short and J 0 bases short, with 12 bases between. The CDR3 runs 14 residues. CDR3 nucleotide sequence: TGTGCCAGCAGACCCTCGGGAGCCTCCTACGAGCAGTACTTC. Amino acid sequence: CASRPSGASYEQYF.

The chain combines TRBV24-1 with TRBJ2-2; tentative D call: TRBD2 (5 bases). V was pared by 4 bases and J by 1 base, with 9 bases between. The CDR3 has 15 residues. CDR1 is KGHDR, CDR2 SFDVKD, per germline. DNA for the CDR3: TGTGCCACCAGTGAAGCGGCCAGGAACACCGGGGAGCTGTTTTTT. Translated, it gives CATSEAARNTGELFF.

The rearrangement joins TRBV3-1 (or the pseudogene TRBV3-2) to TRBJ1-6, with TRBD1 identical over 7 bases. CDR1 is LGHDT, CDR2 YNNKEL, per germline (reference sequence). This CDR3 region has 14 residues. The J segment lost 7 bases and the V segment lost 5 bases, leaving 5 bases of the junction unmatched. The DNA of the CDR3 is TGTGCCAGCAGCGCCCGGGACAGCAATTCACCCCTCCACTTT. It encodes CASSARDSNSPLHF.

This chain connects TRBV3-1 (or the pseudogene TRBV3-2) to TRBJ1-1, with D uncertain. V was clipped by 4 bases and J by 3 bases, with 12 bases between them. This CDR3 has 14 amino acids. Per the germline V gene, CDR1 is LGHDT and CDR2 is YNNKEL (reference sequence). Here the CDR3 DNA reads TGTGCCAGCAGCCCCCGTCTGCGGGACACTGAAGCTTTCTTT. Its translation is CASSPRLRDTEAFF.

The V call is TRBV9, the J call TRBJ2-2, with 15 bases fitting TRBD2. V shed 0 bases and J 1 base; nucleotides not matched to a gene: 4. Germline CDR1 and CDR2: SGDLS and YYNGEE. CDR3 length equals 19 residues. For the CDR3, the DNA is TGTGCCAGCAGCGTAGGGGGGACTAGCGGGAGGAAGAACACCGGGGAGCTGTTTTTT. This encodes CASSVGGTSGRKNTGELFF.